Below are 5 T cell receptor beta chains sequenced from a single sample in a study of cytomegalovirus exposure and HLA in healthy donors. Vbeta (60) and Jbeta (13) primers were used in the PCR. Produced via immunoSEQ multiplex PCR; TCRdb's table is partial and in-frame only. Of roughly 110,000 clones detected, around 80% appear once; the ten largest clones hold 2.5% to 3%. The source material was PBMCs. Receptor source: a woman under 30 in good health and CMV-seropositive.

In DNA, the CDR3 is TGTGCCAGCAGTTCGGGACTAGCGGGAGGGCCAGCCGAGCAGTACTTC. This sequence encodes CASSSGLAGGPAEQYF. The chain uses TRBV28 and TRBJ2-7; 16 positions match TRBD2. Trimming at V came to 4 bases and at J to 6 bases, leaving 6 bases not matched to a gene. Germline V gene sequence: CDR1 MDHEN, CDR2 SYDVKM. CDR3 length equals 16 residues.

This chain links TRBV19 with TRBJ1-4; D call uncertain. In germline, CDR1 is LNHDA, CDR2 SQIVND (reference sequence). The CDR3 is 15 amino acids. The V end was cut by 6 bases, the J end by 8 bases, with 19 bases between. The CDR3 nucleotides read TGTGCCAGTAGCCGCAAGGGAGATCCTTACGAAAAACTGTTTTTT. Amino acid sequence: CASSRKGDPYEKLFF.

V usage is TRBV9 and J usage is TRBJ1-2, with D unresolved. Trimming removed 0 bases from V and 3 bases from J, with 9 bases in between. The CDR3 consists of 14 residues. Germline V gives CDR1 SGDLS, CDR2 YYNGEE. CDR3 nucleotide sequence: TGTGCCAGCAGCGTAGACAGAGCCGACTATGGCTACACCTTC. Amino acids: CASSVDRADYGYTF.

CDR3 protein: CASGLNRGPLPYGYTF. CDR3 nucleotide sequence: TGTGCTAGTGGACTTAACAGGGGCCCGCTCCCCTATGGCTACACCTTC. The rearrangement joins TRBV12-5 to TRBJ1-2; 7 bases align to TRBD1. With 6 bases clipped from V and 4 bases from J, the junction kept 14 bases outside the gene matches. The CDR3 extends over 16 amino acids. CDR1 and CDR2 (germline): LGHNT, FRNRAP.

This clone was counted once. This chain uses TRBV10-3 with TRBJ1-3; D is unclear. The V end lost 0 bases, the J end lost 3 bases, and 12 bases lay between the germline ends. The CDR3 loop spans 16 amino acids. Germline assignment: CDR1 ENHRY and CDR2 SYGVKD. CDR3 region: CAISESSYRDGNTIYF. CDR3 coding DNA: TGTGCCATCAGTGAGTCGAGTTACCGGGATGGAAACACCATATATTTT.